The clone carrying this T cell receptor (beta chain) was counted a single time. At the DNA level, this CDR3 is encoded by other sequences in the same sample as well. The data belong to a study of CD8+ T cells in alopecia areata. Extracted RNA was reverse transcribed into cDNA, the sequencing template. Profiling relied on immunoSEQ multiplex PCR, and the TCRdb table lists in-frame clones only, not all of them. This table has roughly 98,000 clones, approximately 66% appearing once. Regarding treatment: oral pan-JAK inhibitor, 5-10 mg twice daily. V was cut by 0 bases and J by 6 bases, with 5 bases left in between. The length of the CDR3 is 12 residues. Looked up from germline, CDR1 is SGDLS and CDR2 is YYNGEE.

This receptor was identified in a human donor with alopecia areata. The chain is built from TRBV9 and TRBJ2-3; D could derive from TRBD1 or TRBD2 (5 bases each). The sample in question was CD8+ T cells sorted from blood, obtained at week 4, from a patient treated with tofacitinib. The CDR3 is CASSVGGDTQYF. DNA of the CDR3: TGTGCCAGCAGCGTAGGGGGGGATACGCAGTATTTT.